The rows below give T cell receptor beta chains drawn from one sample of a study of T cells in Graves' hyperthyroidism and ophthalmopathy. TCRdb reprocessed the multiplex PCR reads with MiXCR, giving one entry per CDR3 protein. The profile covers roughly 300,000 distinct CDR3 sequences, with around a sixth appearing a single time and around 54% taken by the ten largest. Sequencing was done on a sample of blood. The receptors come from a woman between 50 and 59 years old with Graves' hyperthyroidism. CDR3s include the opening cysteine and the closing phenylalanine or tryptophan.

TRBV20-1	CSASRDESPYNEQFF
TRBV15	CATSRSLSGGQETQYF
TRBV5-1	CASSLQTGEIEAFF
TRBV2	CASSLGSGGFTDTQYF
TRBV5-6	CASSWGNRGTNYGYTF
TRBV2	CASRPLDTQYF
TRBV13	CASIRWGANTGELFF
TRBV30	CAWRETSGLFEQYF
TRBV6-1	CASSPSSGGTTDTQYF
TRBV2	CASSPDEGTQYF
TRBV10-2	CASWTGASYNEQFF
TRBV7-8	CASSSGQAQNTEAFF
TRBV6-1	CASDDWETQYF
TRBV27	CASSIGTEETQYF
TRBV10-3	CAISQMGGPGASAYNEQFF
TRBV2	CASSQGRGSNQPQHF
TRBV5-4	CASSLADGNQETQYF
TRBV5-8	CASSPEGAPYGYTF
TRBV9	CASSPGVQSTDTQYF
TRBV7-3	CASSADHNTEAFF
TRBV20-1	CSASWGREETQYF
TRBV12-3/TRBV12-4	CASTSNTGELFF
TRBV20-1	CSARRPGQDQYGYTF
TRBV19	CASRTLYAGDNEQFF
TRBV12-5	CASGLRQGGGEKLFF
TRBV24-1	CATSDPTDPKNIQYF
TRBV19	CASNLRQGDTEAFF
TRBV20-1	CSTTTEGADTQYF
TRBV15	CATSRGTLRGNQPQHF
TRBV20-1	CSAKGTRLGRDTQYF
TRBV5-1	CASRPGGGYYEQYF
TRBV28	CASSFGGMADSYGYTF
TRBV28	CASTALTLPGGNGELFF
TRBV19	CASSITGGTGETQYF
TRBV6-1	CASSEGRVYGGGGDQPQHF
TRBV7-9	CASRSDRGPGNTIYF
TRBV30	CAWKGGGGPLDTEAFF
TRBV28	CASSSGQGVNEQYF
TRBV20-1	CSARALEPGTEQYF
TRBV12-3/TRBV12-4	CASSLVEGRETQYF
TRBV28	CASSLFRTTNEKLFF
TRBV20-1	CSARGLAGSTDTQYF
TRBV28	CASSSQGHGARAQYF
TRBV11-2	CASSVRSLDYTGELFF
TRBV6-1	CASSEVLAGGNEQFF
TRBV30	CAWSPGSPEQTEAFF
TRBV20-1	CSGGLAGADTQYF
TRBV28	CASSPLGTSGSGEQFF
TRBV7-2	CASSLGGDLNYGYTF
TRBV5-1	CASSLFGTGELFF
TRBV7-2	CASSSGTSGRSIHNEQFF
TRBV7-3	CASSLMVVTGNTGELFF
TRBV9	CAGSVTTYSTDTQYF